This passage covers 15 T cell receptor beta chains from one sample sequenced in a study of blood T cell repertoires in COVID-19. Sequenced by immunoSEQ multiplex PCR; TCRdb stores in-frame clones only, minus some. The sample lists 150,000 to 200,000 clones, around 84% occurring once. Source material: PBMCs or T cells enriched from blood (not recorded which). The receptors originated from a man between 35 and 55 years old who had recovered from COVID-19.

The V gene is TRBV30, the J gene TRBJ1-3; D is uncertain. The CDR3 runs to 14 residues. Per the germline V gene, CDR1 is GTSNPN and CDR2 is SVGIG (reference sequence). Trimming shortened V by 4 bases and J by 6 bases, and 16 bases separated the two germline ends. The CDR3 is CAWTLSEGANTIYF. In DNA, the CDR3 is TGTGCCTGGACCCTATCGGAAGGAGCAAACACCATATATTTT.

This clone occurred once. V is TRBV11-2 and J is TRBJ1-1; D unresolved. V lost 1 base to trimming and J lost 0 bases, with 9 bases between them. This CDR3 has 15 residues. Germline CDR1 reads SGHAT; CDR2 reads FQNNGV. CDR3 amino acids: CASSLVGSMNTEAFF. The DNA for the CDR3 is TGTGCCAGCAGCTTAGTGGGCAGCATGAACACTGAAGCTTTCTTT.

This chain links TRBV28 with TRBJ2-1, with TRBD1 identical over 8 bases. The junction had 8 bases not matched to a gene; V was cut back by 8 bases and J by 2 bases. The CDR3 contains 15 residues. Germline assignment: CDR1 MDHEN and CDR2 SYDVKM. CDR3 residues: CASGMDRDPYNEQFF. The CDR3 DNA sequence: TGTGCCAGCGGGATGGACAGGGACCCCTACAATGAGCAGTTCTTC.

The V call is TRBV5-1, the J call TRBJ2-2, with D possibly TRBD1 on 6 matching bases. This CDR3 spans 18 amino acids. CDR1 SGHRS and CDR2 YFSETQ come from the germline V gene. V was pared by 0 bases and J by 0 bases, with 15 bases between. CDR3 amino acids: CASSLGGQGFPNTGELFF. The CDR3 DNA is TGCGCCAGCAGCTTGGGAGGTCAGGGGTTCCCGAACACCGGGGAGCTGTTTTTT.

The chain recombines TRBV24-1 with TRBJ2-2; possibly TRBD2 for D (6 bases). There are 13 residues in the CDR3. Trimming took 2 bases from V and 14 from J, leaving 14 bases between them. In germline, CDR1 is KGHDR, CDR2 SFDVKD. In DNA form, the CDR3 reads TGTGCCACCAGTGATTCCTGGGGGGTGAAACTGTTTTTT. It is translated as CATSDSWGVKLFF.

The V and J genes are TRBV12-5 and TRBJ2-3; D unresolved. This CDR3 has 11 amino acids. The V gene's germline CDR1 is LGHNT and CDR2 FRNRAP. Trimming took off 4 bases at V and 3 bases at J, with 2 bases between the two ends. CDR3 sequence: CASGSTDTQYF. CDR3 DNA sequence: TGTGCTAGTGGTTCTACAGATACGCAGTATTTT.

This chain links TRBV3-1 (or the pseudogene TRBV3-2) with TRBJ1-2, with 9 bases identical to TRBD1. With V trimmed by 4 bases and J by 5 bases, 5 bases remained unmatched. The length of the CDR3 is 14 residues. CDR1 is LGHDT, CDR2 YNNKEL, per germline (reference sequence). The CDR3 nucleotides are TGTGCCAGCAGCCCGGGACAGGGAGATTATGGCTACACCTTC. This gives the protein CASSPGQGDYGYTF.

The rearrangement links TRBV30 to TRBJ1-2, with 8 bases aligning to TRBD1. The CDR3 spans 13 residues. Trimming cost V 5 bases and J 4 bases; bases outside gene matches: 6. Germline lookup yields CDR1 GTSNPN and CDR2 SVGIG (reference sequence). CDR3 coding DNA: TGTGCCTGGGCCGACAGGGGAGTCTATGGCTACACCTTC. Protein: CAWADRGVYGYTF.

The J gene is TRBJ1-2, the V gene TRBV2, with 8 bases matching TRBD1. The CDR3 is 13 residues long. CDR1 is SNHLY, CDR2 FYNNEI, per germline. Losses at the gene ends were 5 bases for V and 10 bases for J; bases not matched to a gene: 9. In nucleotides, the CDR3 is TGTGCCAGCAGTTTGAGGACAGGGAGCCCCTACACCTTC. Protein sequence: CASSLRTGSPYTF.

The V gene is TRBV27, the J gene TRBJ1-2, with 7 bases that match TRBD1. Germline V gives CDR1 MNHEY, CDR2 SMNVEV (reference sequence). The V segment lost 2 bases and the J segment 2 bases; nucleotides outside the gene matches: 8. The CDR3 is made up of 16 amino acids. The CDR3 spells CASSLGGKGGNYGYTF. DNA of the CDR3: TGTGCCAGCAGTTTAGGGGGGAAAGGGGGCAACTATGGCTACACCTTC.

The chain combines TRBV6-1 with TRBJ2-6; 7 nucleotides line up with TRBD1. Germline V gene data show CDR1 as MNHNS and CDR2 as SASEGT. J lost 2 bases, V lost 2 bases, and 6 bases had no gene match. CDR3 length: 17 amino acids. The CDR3 loop reads CASSEWGQGAGANVLTF. DNA for the CDR3: TGTGCCAGCAGTGAATGGGGCCAGGGGGCTGGGGCCAACGTCCTGACTTTC.

The rearrangement uses TRBV10-3 and TRBJ2-3; TRBD2 agrees at 8 bases. Germline CDR1 is ENHRY and CDR2 is SYGVKD. V was pared by 6 bases and J by 1 base, with 12 bases of the junction left unmatched. This CDR3 has 17 residues. The CDR3 loop is CAIRPTTGGAGTDTQYF. The CDR3, as DNA: TGTGCCATCAGACCCACTACCGGGGGGGCGGGCACAGATACGCAGTATTTT.

V usage is TRBV3-1 (or the pseudogene TRBV3-2) and J usage is TRBJ2-6; D gene ambiguous. V was cut by 4 bases and J by 0 bases, with 13 bases left in between. CDR3 length: 17 amino acids. The germline V gene has CDR1 LGHDT and CDR2 YNNKEL (reference sequence). In DNA form, the CDR3 reads TGTGCCAGCAGCCTGGCCGGGTTTAGCTCTGGGGCCAACGTCCTGACTTTC. It is translated as CASSLAGFSSGANVLTF.

About this clone: Other nucleotide sequences from this sample produce the same CDR3. The V call is TRBV5-1, the J call TRBJ2-6; 7 bases align to TRBD1. V gave up 2 bases and J gave up 0 bases; unmatched junction bases: 14. Per germline, CDR1 SGHRS and CDR2 YFSETQ. The CDR3 covers 20 residues. In DNA, the CDR3 is TGCGCCAGCAGCTTAGCCGCTCCGGGACAGACCTTCTCTGGGGCCAACGTCCTGACTTTC. It yields the protein CASSLAAPGQTFSGANVLTF.

In this sample, this clone turned up once. This sequence joins TRBV5-5 and TRBJ1-6; D is uncertain. The V end lost 4 bases, the J end lost 7 bases, and 15 bases lay between the germline ends. Germline V gene sequence: CDR1 SGHKS, CDR2 YYEKEE (reference sequence). The CDR3 length is 15 residues. The CDR3 region has the DNA TGTGCCAGCAGCAGGGAGGGCTATACCAATTCACCCCTCCACTTT. It codes for CASSREGYTNSPLHF.